These T cell receptor beta chains were read from a single sample in a study of CD8 T cells in ankylosing spondylitis. TCRdb used MiXCR to reprocess the 5' RACE reads, holding one entry per CDR3 protein. The sample contains 50,000 or so distinct CDR3 sequences, around 7.4% of which appear only once. Sequenced input: blood, either unsorted or a sorted T cell fraction (not recorded which). These receptors were obtained from a female donor with ankylosing spondylitis or in good health (not recorded which). Each CDR3 is given with its conserved first and last residue. A D gene is named only where the DNA matches it firmly. Clone size is shown for a subset of rows, as once, few, many or a class of expanded clone.

V gene	clone size	D gene	J gene	CDR3 DNA	CDR3 protein
TRBV12-3/TRBV12-4	many	.	TRBJ2-1	TGTGCCAGCAGCCCAGGGGCGCCCGTAGACAATGAGCAGTTCTTC	CASSPGAPVDNEQFF
TRBV7-6	many	.	TRBJ1-1	TGTGCCAGCAGCTTAAAGAACACTGAAGCTTTCTTT	CASSLKNTEAFF
TRBV5-1	many	TRBD1	TRBJ1-1	TGCGCCAGCAGCTTGGCGAGACAGGGGTTTAACACTGAAGCTTTCTTT	CASSLARQGFNTEAFF
TRBV28	many	.	TRBJ1-1	TGTGCCAGCGGCCTATCAGGACAGAACACTGAAGCTTTCTTT	CASGLSGQNTEAFF
TRBV20-1	many	.	TRBJ2-5	TGCAGTGCTAGTGACGCTAGAGGAGAGACCCAGTACTTC	CSASDARGETQYF
TRBV6-1	many	TRBD1	TRBJ2-1	TGTGCCAGCAGATCACAGGGGAATAAGCGGAATGAGCAGTTCTTC	CASRSQGNKRNEQFF
TRBV20-1	many	.	TRBJ1-6	TGCAGTGCTAGAAAACAGGGAATGTACTCACCCCTCCACTTT	CSARKQGMYSPLHF
TRBV5-5	many	TRBD2	TRBJ2-2	TGTGCCAGCAGCTTTAGCGGGGGAAACACCGGGGAGCTGTTTTTT	CASSFSGGNTGELFF
TRBV20-1	many	.	TRBJ1-4	TGCAGTGCTAGGCGGCAAGGCAGGGTCACGTTTTTT	CSARRQGRVTFF
TRBV2	.	.	TRBJ2-6	TGTGCCAGCTCGACCCGCGGCTCTGGGGCCAACGTCCTGACTTTC	CASSTRGSGANVLTF
TRBV6-2/TRBV6-3	many	TRBD1	TRBJ1-4	TGTGCCAGCAGTTATGAGAAGACAGGGAGTGAAAAACTGTTTTTT	CASSYEKTGSEKLFF
TRBV5-1	many	.	TRBJ2-7	TGCGCCAGCAGCGTAGGCCCTACAGAATCCTACGAGCAGTACTTC	CASSVGPTESYEQYF
TRBV5-1	many	.	TRBJ1-2	TGCGCCAGCTGCCCCTTGGAAGGTGACTACACCTTC	CASCPLEGDYTF
TRBV5-4	many	.	TRBJ2-5	TGTGCCAGCAGCTTGGGGACAGCCCAAGAGACCCAGTACTTC	CASSLGTAQETQYF
TRBV6-5	.	TRBD1	TRBJ1-4	TGTGCCAGCAGTTCGAGGACAGGCTCCGGTAGTGAAAAACTGTTTTTT	CASSSRTGSGSEKLFF
TRBV5-6	many	.	TRBJ2-1	TGTGCCAGCAGCTTGATAGCGGCCACCTACAATGAGCAGTTCTTC	CASSLIAATYNEQFF
TRBV9	many	.	TRBJ2-1	TGTGCCAGCAGCGTAGCTGACAGCTCCTACAATGAGCAGTTCTTC	CASSVADSSYNEQFF
TRBV2	few	TRBD1	TRBJ1-5	TGTGCCAGCAGGGAGACAGGGTTGGACAATCAGCCCCAGCATTTT	CASRETGLDNQPQHF
TRBV12-3/TRBV12-4	medium-sized	.	TRBJ1-1	TGTGCCAGCAGTTTAAGGGGAGGGGCTTTCTTT	CASSLRGGAFF
TRBV5-1	few	.	TRBJ1-2	TGCGCCAGCAGCTTGGTCGGACGAAACTATGGCTACACCTTC	CASSLVGRNYGYTF
TRBV5-1	many	.	TRBJ1-6	TGCGCCAGCAGCCGGGGACGTGACATGGATTCACCCCTCCACTTT	CASSRGRDMDSPLHF
TRBV14	many	.	TRBJ2-3	TGTGCCAGCAGCCACTTCAGATCAAGCACAGATACGCAGTATTTT	CASSHFRSSTDTQYF
TRBV7-8	.	TRBD1	TRBJ1-1	TGTACCAGCAGCACAACACAGGGGGCGATCACTGAGGCTTTCTTT	CTSSTTQGAITEAFF
TRBV3-1	many	.	TRBJ1-2	TGTGCCAGCAGCCAAGAAGGATTCGGGGGCAACTATGGCTACACCTTC	CASSQEGFGGNYGYTF
TRBV28	many	.	TRBJ2-5	TGTGCCAGCAGTTTACCCCAGGGGACGCGAGAGACCCAGTACTTC	CASSLPQGTRETQYF
TRBV6-1	.	TRBD2	TRBJ2-1	TGTGCCAGCAGTCCGCGACTAGCGCCTGAGCAGTTCTTC	CASSPRLAPEQFF
TRBV18	many	.	TRBJ1-1	TGTGCCAGCTCACCTGCTGGACAGACGAACACTGAAGCTTTCTTT	CASSPAGQTNTEAFF
TRBV5-1	many	.	TRBJ2-4	TGCGCCAGCAGCTTGGAAGGGGAAAACATTCAGTACTTC	CASSLEGENIQYF
TRBV12-3/TRBV12-4	.	.	TRBJ1-2	TGTGCCAGCAGTTTCGACCCTTCGGACTATGGCTACACCTTC	CASSFDPSDYGYTF
TRBV7-9	few	.	TRBJ2-1	TGTGCCAGCAGCTCTCAGGGGTACGAGCAGTTCTTC	CASSSQGYEQFF
TRBV5-1	many	.	TRBJ1-2	TGCGCCAGCAGCTTAGACAGTAACTATGGCTACACCTTC	CASSLDSNYGYTF
TRBV5-1	many	.	TRBJ1-1	TGCGCCAGCAGCCCCGGAGGGGGGTCCGTGAACACTGAAGCTTTCTTT	CASSPGGGSVNTEAFF
TRBV20-1	many	.	TRBJ2-5	TGCAGTGCTAGCGTCCTTCTTTCTCCTCAAGAGACCCAGTACTTC	CSASVLLSPQETQYF
TRBV6-5	many	.	TRBJ2-5	TGTGCCAGCAGTTACTCTTCGCAGCGGGAAGAGACCCAGTACTTC	CASSYSSQREETQYF
TRBV12-3/TRBV12-4	many	TRBD1	TRBJ1-6	TGTGCCAGCAGCCCAAACAGGGGGCCCTCGGATTCACCCCTCCACTTT	CASSPNRGPSDSPLHF
TRBV7-2	many	.	TRBJ2-2	TGTGCCAGCAGCTTTAGGCAGACGAACACCGGGGAGCTGTTTTTT	CASSFRQTNTGELFF
TRBV20-1	many	TRBD2	TRBJ2-1	TGCAGTGCTAGAGATCTAATGGGACTAGCGGGGGGGGGCAATGAGCAGTTCTTC	CSARDLMGLAGGGNEQFF